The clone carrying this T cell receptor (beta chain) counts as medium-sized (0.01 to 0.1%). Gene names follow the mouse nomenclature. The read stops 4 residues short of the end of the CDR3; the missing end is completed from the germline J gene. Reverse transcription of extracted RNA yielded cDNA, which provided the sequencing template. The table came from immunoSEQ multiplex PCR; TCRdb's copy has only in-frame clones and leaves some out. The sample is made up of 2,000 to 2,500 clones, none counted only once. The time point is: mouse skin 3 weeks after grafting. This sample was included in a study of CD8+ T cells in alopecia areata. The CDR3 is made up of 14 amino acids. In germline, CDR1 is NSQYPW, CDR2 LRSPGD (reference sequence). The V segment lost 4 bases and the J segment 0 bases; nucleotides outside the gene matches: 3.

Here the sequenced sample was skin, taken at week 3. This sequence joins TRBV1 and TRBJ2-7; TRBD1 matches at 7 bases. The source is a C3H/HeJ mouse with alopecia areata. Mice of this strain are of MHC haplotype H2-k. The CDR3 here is CTCSGGQFSYEQYF. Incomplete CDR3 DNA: TGCACCTGCAGTGGGGGACAGTTCTCCTAT. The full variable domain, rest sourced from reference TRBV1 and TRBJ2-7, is VTLLEQNPRWRLVPRGQAVNLRCILKNSQYPWMSWYQQDLQKQLQWLFTLRSPGDKEVKSLPGADYLATRVTDTELRLQVANMSQGRTLYCTCSGGQFSYEQYFGPGTRLTVL.